A selection of T cell receptor beta chains follows, all from one sample in a study of CD4+ T cells in melanoma. Some clones are missing from TCRdb's copy, which holds only in-frame ones; the method was immunoSEQ multiplex PCR. The sample gives over 100,000 clones, about 92% of which show up once; 2.5% to 3.5% is in the top ten. Material for sequencing was peripheral blood. The receptors stem from a human donor with melanoma. Each CDR3 is given with its conserved first and last residue. Each record gives: clone size, V gene, D gene, J gene, CDR3 DNA, CDR3 protein. A D gene is named only where the DNA matches it firmly. Clone size is not always given. Where it is, it says once, few, many or a class for expanded clones.

-	TRBV6-6	-	TRBJ2-2	TGTGCCAGCAGTTCGGACGGTAACACCGGGGAGCTGTTTTTT	CASSSDGNTGELFF
few	TRBV2	-	TRBJ2-7	TGTGCCAGCACGCCTTACAGGGCAACCTACGAGCAGTACTTC	CASTPYRATYEQYF
-	TRBV7-9	-	TRBJ1-4	TGTGCCAGCAGCCTTGTTGGGGCCCGGGGGGAAAAACTGTTTTTT	CASSLVGARGEKLFF
-	TRBV7-9	TRBD2	TRBJ2-3	TGTGCCAGCAGCTTACGGGGAGGGATGACAGATACGCAGTATTTT	CASSLRGGMTDTQYF
-	TRBV7-2	TRBD2	TRBJ2-3	TGTGCCAGCAGGGTTCTAGCGGGAGTCTCAGATACGCAGTATTTT	CASRVLAGVSDTQYF
-	TRBV7-7	TRBD1	TRBJ2-7	TGTGCCAGCAGCTTAGCAGGGGGCGGCTCCGAGCAGTACTTC	CASSLAGGGSEQYF
-	TRBV10-3	TRBD2	TRBJ2-2	TGTGCCATCAGTGTGACTAGCGGGGGGGCATCGGGAACCGGGGAGCTGTTTTTT	CAISVTSGGASGTGELFF
-	TRBV6-1	-	TRBJ1-6	TGTGCCAGCAGTGAACAGGGGCGTAATTCACCCCTCCACTTT	CASSEQGRNSPLHF
-	TRBV19	TRBD2	TRBJ2-1	TGTGCCAGTAGTATGGGACTAGCGGGAGGGGATGAGCAGTTCTTC	CASSMGLAGGDEQFF
-	TRBV11-1	TRBD2	TRBJ2-7	TGTGCCAGCAGCTTAGCGGGAGGGCCGGGTGAGCAGTACTTC	CASSLAGGPGEQYF
-	TRBV5-1	TRBD2	TRBJ2-1	TGCGCCAGCAGCCCGGCGGCCGGGACTAGCTTTTACAATGAGCAGTTCTTC	CASSPAAGTSFYNEQFF
-	TRBV5-1	-	TRBJ1-5	TGCGCCAGCAGCTTGTTGCCCAACCCCAATCAGCCCCAGCATTTT	CASSLLPNPNQPQHF
-	TRBV7-9	-	TRBJ2-7	TGTGCCAGCAGCTTAGGAGGCTTGCTTGAACAGGGAAGCTCCTACGAGCAGTACTTC	CASSLGGLLEQGSSYEQYF
-	TRBV4-3	-	TRBJ1-2	TGCGCCAGCAGCCAAGATCGGGGAATGGAGAGCTATGGCTACACCTTC	CASSQDRGMESYGYTF
-	TRBV18	TRBD2	TRBJ2-1	TGTGCCAGCTCACCACCCGTAGCGGGGGGCCACAATGAGCAGTTCTTC	CASSPPVAGGHNEQFF
-	TRBV7-8	TRBD1	TRBJ1-5	TGTGCCAGCAGCCAACAGGGGCCACATCAGCCCCAGCATTTT	CASSQQGPHQPQHF
-	TRBV7-2	-	TRBJ2-5	TGTGCCAGCAGCTTAGTCAACGGCCAAGAGACCCAGTACTTC	CASSLVNGQETQYF
few	TRBV7-2	TRBD2	TRBJ2-7	TGTGCCAGCAGGAACACGGGGGGAACCTACGAGCAGTACTTC	CASRNTGGTYEQYF
-	TRBV27	TRBD1	TRBJ1-6	TGTGCCAGCAGTTTAGACAGGGCCTATAATTCACCCCTCCACTTT	CASSLDRAYNSPLHF
once	TRBV6-1	-	TRBJ1-5	TGTGCCAGCAGTGAAGCTCCCGATAATCAGCCCCAGCATTTT	CASSEAPDNQPQHF
-	TRBV29-1	-	TRBJ1-1	TGCAGCGTGGCAAACACCTTGAACACTGAAGCTTTCTTT	CSVANTLNTEAFF
few	TRBV9	-	TRBJ2-3	TGTGCCAGCAGCGTAGACGGCCGAGGCACAGATACGCAGTATTTT	CASSVDGRGTDTQYF
-	TRBV5-1	-	TRBJ2-3	TGCGCCAGCAGCTTGGATGCAGATACGCAGTATTTT	CASSLDADTQYF
-	TRBV5-1	-	TRBJ1-1	TGCGCCAGCAGCTTACAGGGCGGAGCTGAAGCTTTCTTT	CASSLQGGAEAFF
-	TRBV30	TRBD1	TRBJ2-2	TGTGCCTGGTCGCCGGGGACAGAAACCGGGGAGCTGTTTTTT	CAWSPGTETGELFF
-	TRBV29-1	TRBD1	TRBJ2-7	TGCAGCGTGACAGGGGGGGAGCAGTACTTC	CSVTGGEQYF
-	TRBV7-7	-	TRBJ2-1	TGTGCCAGCAGCTTATTAGGTGGTGAGCAGTTCTTC	CASSLLGGEQFF
-	TRBV7-9	-	TRBJ2-5	TGTGCCAGCAGAAATACAGGGTTGGAGACCCAGTACTTC	CASRNTGLETQYF
-	TRBV28	TRBD1	TRBJ1-1	TGTGCCAGCCGAAGGCAGGGGGCGCGGACTGAAGCTTTCTTT	CASRRQGARTEAFF
-	TRBV9	-	TRBJ2-1	TGTGCCAGCAGCCCCTACGGGAGAGCGGAGATCCAATGGGAGCAGTTCTTC	CASSPYGRAEIQWEQFF
-	TRBV23-1	-	TRBJ1-4	TGCGCCAGCAGTCAATCCTTTTCCCGACAGGAGGTGGGGGAACTGTTTTTT	CASSQSFSRQEVGELFF
-	TRBV16	TRBD1	TRBJ1-5	TGTGCCAGCAGCTTGACAGGGGATGGCAATCAGCCCCAGCATTTT	CASSLTGDGNQPQHF
-	TRBV5-6	TRBD2	TRBJ2-3	TGTGCCAGCAGAAAAAGACTAGCGGGAGCTAGGTATTTT	CASRKRLAGARYF
-	TRBV7-9	-	TRBJ2-2	TGTGCCAGCAGCTTACGGAGGGACAGAGTTTACACCGGGGAGCTGTTTTTT	CASSLRRDRVYTGELFF
-	TRBV7-2	-	TRBJ2-5	TGTGCCAGCAGCCTCCTGGGGGGCTTAGAGACCCAGTACTTC	CASSLLGGLETQYF
-	TRBV2	TRBD1	TRBJ2-3	TGTGCCAGCAGTGTTGGCAGGGGGCCCACAGATACGCAGTATTTT	CASSVGRGPTDTQYF
-	TRBV27	TRBD2	TRBJ2-5	TGTGCCAGCAGTATAGCGGGAACCGATGAGACCCAGTACTTC	CASSIAGTDETQYF
-	TRBV7-9	-	TRBJ1-5	TGTGCCAGCAGCTTAAGTGGGCAGGGACTTAGCAATCAGCCCCAGCATTTT	CASSLSGQGLSNQPQHF
-	TRBV7-3	-	TRBJ1-1	TGTGCCAGCAGCTTAATAGGGGATGGGACTGAAGCTTTCTTT	CASSLIGDGTEAFF
-	TRBV7-2	-	TRBJ2-1	TGTGCCAGCAGCCCGGGCCCCATTATTTACAATGAGCAGTTCTTC	CASSPGPIIYNEQFF